One sample yielded the 9 T cell receptor beta chains listed below, sequenced in a study of blood T cell repertoires in COVID-19. Here immunoSEQ multiplex PCR was the method, and the copy in TCRdb shows in-frame clones only, minus some. The sample yields a few hundred thousand clones, approximately 90% seen once. The sample taken for sequencing was PBMCs or T cells enriched from blood (not recorded which). These receptors originate from an older woman who had recovered from COVID-19.

This clone appeared a single time. The rearrangement links TRBV6-4 to TRBJ1-1; D is undetermined. Germline-derived CDR1 and CDR2 are MRHNA and SNTAGT. V was cut by 4 bases and J by 5 bases, with 11 bases left in between. CDR3 length equals 13 residues. CDR3 sequence (DNA): TGTGCCAGCAGTGCCCAGGCGGGGACTGAAGCTTTCTTT. Its protein is CASSAQAGTEAFF.

The rearrangement uses TRBV7-2 and TRBJ1-1; D possibly corresponds to TRBD1 (6 bases). This CDR3 spans 16 amino acids. With 1 base removed from V and 7 bases from J, the gap between germline ends came to 19 bases. Germline CDR1 is SGHTA and CDR2 is FQGNSA. Written as DNA, the CDR3 is TGTGCCAGCAGCTTAGGAACGGGGAGGGGGATTGGTGAAGCTTTCTTT. This gives the protein CASSLGTGRGIGEAFF.

This clone was found once. The genes are TRBV7-8 and TRBJ1-2; a possible D gene is TRBD1 (6 bases). The V gene lost 1 base and the J gene lost 0 bases, with 9 bases spanning the gap. The CDR3 has 15 residues. From germline, CDR1 is SGHVS and CDR2 FQNEAQ. For the CDR3, the DNA is TGTGCCAGCAGCTTAGAGACAGGAGCTAACTATGGCTACACCTTC. It yields the protein CASSLETGANYGYTF.

This rearrangement joins TRBV11-3 to TRBJ1-1; the match to TRBD1 covers 8 bases. Germline trimming cut 4 bases from V and 2 bases from J; bases unmatched to any gene: 3. The CDR3 runs 14 residues. Germline CDR1 is SGHNT and CDR2 is YENEEA. The CDR3 DNA sequence: TGTGCCAGCAGCTCAGGGGGCTCTAACACTGAAGCTTTCTTT. Its protein product is CASSSGGSNTEAFF.

The rearrangement links TRBV4-1 to TRBJ1-4, with TRBD1 as a possible D gene (6 bases). The CDR3 totals 20 residues. The ends were cut back, 4 bases at V and 3 bases at J, with 27 bases in the middle. Germline CDR1 MGHRA, CDR2 YSYEKL. CDR3 DNA sequence: TGCGCCAGCAGCCCAGTAGGGCCCCCCAGGGGACTAGCATCTAATGAAAAACTGTTTTTT. This sequence encodes CASSPVGPPRGLASNEKLFF.

This chain joins TRBV11-2 and TRBJ2-7; D gene ambiguous. Trimming removed 5 bases at V and 3 bases at J, with 11 bases between. In germline, CDR1 is SGHAT, CDR2 FQNNGV. CDR3 length equals 13 residues. For the CDR3, the DNA is TGTGCCAGCAGCGATACTTACAGCTACGAGCAGTACGTC. This gives the protein CASSDTYSYEQYV.

This clone has more than one count but fewer than ten. The chain is built from TRBV27 and TRBJ1-4; D possibly corresponds to TRBD1 (5 bases). Germline CDR1 and CDR2: MNHEY and SMNVEV (reference sequence). The V and J ends lost 5 bases and 4 bases respectively, with 11 bases between them. This CDR3 is built from 14 residues. The CDR3 spells CASSQNRNNEKLFF. In nucleotides, the CDR3 is TGTGCCAGCAGTCAAAACAGGAATAATGAAAAACTGTTTTTT.

This sequence joins TRBV28 and TRBJ2-3, with 15 bases matching TRBD2. V shed 8 bases and J 0 bases; nucleotides not matched to a gene: 21. Germline CDR1 reads MDHEN; CDR2 reads SYDVKM. The CDR3 totals 22 residues. In DNA, the CDR3 is TGTGCCAGCCGCCCCGGACTAGCGGGGGGGCCATTCACCCTCTATAGCACAGATACGCAGTATTTT. As protein: CASRPGLAGGPFTLYSTDTQYF.

The chain uses TRBV5-1 and TRBJ2-2; D not certain. The CDR3 consists of 16 residues. Trimming cost V 2 bases and J 0 bases, with 11 bases left between them. In germline, CDR1 is SGHRS, CDR2 YFSETQ. Here the CDR3 DNA reads TGCGCCAGCAGCTTAGACACCTCCGCGAACACCGGGGAGCTGTTTTTT. This encodes CASSLDTSANTGELFF.